Many counts were recorded for the clone carrying this T cell receptor beta chain. Its antigen is unknown. This CDR3 comprises 11 residues. Trimming cost V 5 bases and J 1 base, with 3 bases left between them. This entry is derived from a study of Graves' ophthalmopathy and Graves' hyperthyroidism. Regarding the study as a whole: Blood contained most expanded thyroid clonotypes exceeding 0.001 frequency. With a specificity of just under 75% and a sensitivity of about 71%, the model predicted ophthalmopathy progression.

The authors amplified TCR beta CDR3 regions, and they did so from RNA transcripts for repertoire sequencing. The first-round RT-PCR employed HTBI primers together with the Qiagen OneStep RT-PCR kit. A multiplex PCR was then performed as the second round. TCRdb independently ran MiXCR on the multiplex PCR reads; one entry per CDR3 protein. The profile shows roughly 420,000 distinct CDR3 sequences, 20% to 25% of them singletons. About 10 ml of fresh blood yielded the PBMCs by density gradient. The chain uses TRBV12-3 or TRBV12-4 and TRBJ2-7; D uncertain. This TCR was sampled from a woman under 30 with stable Graves' hyperthyroidism. Material: peripheral blood. The CDR3 reads CASSGSYEQYF. The CDR3, as DNA: TGTGCCAGCAGTGGGTCCTACGAGCAGTACTTC.